These 22 T cell receptor beta chains originate from one sample sequenced in a study of beta chain features in type 1 diabetes. Expressed TCRB transcripts were sequenced because the isolated RNA had all been reverse transcribed beforehand. Clones were read by immunoSEQ multiplex PCR, and TCRdb kept only the in-frame ones, dropping some. The sample records around 500,000 clones, 9.5% to 12% being singletons. Specimen: naive CD4+ T cells from blood. The receptors derive from a woman aged 18-35 years in good health.

This clone was seen a few times. V and J are TRBV18 and TRBJ1-6; TRBD1 matches 7 bases. Germline V gene lookup returns CDR1 KGHSH and CDR2 LQKENI. J was trimmed by 12 bases and V by 3 bases; bases with no gene match: 5. The CDR3 extends over 13 amino acids. Here the CDR3 DNA reads TGTGCCAGCTCACCGGGACAGAGAGAACCCCTCCACTTT. Its translation: CASSPGQREPLHF.

The rearrangement uses TRBV4-2 and TRBJ1-2; possibly TRBD1 for D (5 bases). Germline-derived CDR1 and CDR2 are LGHNA and YNFKEQ. V dropped 0 bases and J dropped 3 bases, with 11 bases sitting between them. This CDR3 is built from 15 residues. The CDR3 nucleotides read TGTGCCAGCAGCCAAGACCGGGACGGGGACTATGGCTACACCTTC. The encoded protein is CASSQDRDGDYGYTF.

This clone was detected a few times. The chain uses TRBV30 and TRBJ2-6, with a weak D call TRBD2 (5 bases). Germline V CDR1 and CDR2: GTSNPN, SVGIG (reference sequence). The germline V and J ends were trimmed by 4 bases and 1 base, with 8 bases remaining between them. The CDR3 extends over 14 amino acids. This CDR3 reads CAWTRGSGANVLTF. The CDR3 nucleotides are TGTGCCTGGACGAGAGGGTCTGGGGCCAACGTCCTGACTTTC.

The genes are TRBV29-1 and TRBJ1-2; tentative D call: TRBD1 (5 bases). Trimming removed 6 bases at V and 4 bases at J, with 12 bases between. The germline V gene encodes CDR1 SQVTM and CDR2 ANQGSEA. This CDR3 spans 12 amino acids. The CDR3 DNA reads TGCAGCGTCCTTTCTGACAGCTATGGCTACACCTTC. Its protein is CSVLSDSYGYTF. The whole variable domain, remainder taken from reference TRBV29-1 and TRBJ1-2, is SAVISQKPSRDICQRGTSLTIQCQVDSQVTMMFWYRQQPGQSLTLIATANQGSEATYESGFVIDKFPISRPNLTFSTLTVSNMSPEDSSIYLCSVLSDSYGYTFGSGTRLTVV.

The V call is TRBV13, the J call TRBJ2-7; D unclear. V gave up 3 bases and J gave up 3 bases, with 15 bases separating them. The germline V gene encodes CDR1 PRHDT and CDR2 FYEKMQ (reference sequence). This CDR3 has 15 residues. CDR3 sequence reads: CASSFTNSLHYEQYF. The CDR3 nucleotides read TGTGCCAGCAGCTTCACTAACAGCCTCCACTACGAGCAGTACTTC.

The CDR3 sequence is CASSIAGTLTGELFF. The DNA for the CDR3 is TGTGCCAGCAGTATTGCGGGGACCCTCACCGGGGAGCTGTTTTTT. The chain uses TRBV2 and TRBJ2-2; a possible D gene is TRBD2 (6 bases). CDR1 is SNHLY and CDR2 is FYNNEI in the germline V gene. Trimming left V 5 bases short and J 4 bases short, with 14 bases between. CDR3 length equals 15 residues.

This sequence joins TRBV10-3 and TRBJ2-1; unclear D gene. In germline, CDR1 is ENHRY, CDR2 SYGVKD. Trimming pared 0 bases from V and 2 bases from J, leaving 14 bases between. The CDR3 extends over 17 amino acids. The CDR3 coding sequence is TGTGCCATCAGTGAGTCGGGCGGTACCCCACCCTACAATGAGCAGTTCTTC. Its protein is CAISESGGTPPYNEQFF.

The rearrangement links TRBV9 to TRBJ2-3; 9 bases match TRBD1. This CDR3 spans 14 amino acids. The junction had 4 bases not matched to a gene; V was cut back by 5 bases and J by 3 bases. CDR1 is SGDLS and CDR2 is YYNGEE in the germline V gene. CDR3 nucleotides: TGTGCCAGCAGAGGACAGGGGAGGACAGATACGCAGTATTTT. Its protein is CASRGQGRTDTQYF.

The chain couples TRBV20-1 to TRBJ2-1; perhaps TRBD2 as D (5 bases). With 3 bases removed from V and 8 bases from J, the gap between germline ends came to 5 bases. The CDR3 loop spans 10 amino acids. Germline assignment: CDR1 DFQATT and CDR2 SNEGSKA (reference sequence). CDR3: CSAREDEQFF. The CDR3 DNA follows: TGCAGTGCTAGGGAGGATGAGCAGTTCTTC.

This clone was detected only a few times. CDR3 DNA sequence: TGCGCCAGCAGCCAACCGGGGCGGAGTGGGGAGCTGTTTTTT. Its protein product is CASSQPGRSGELFF. This chain links TRBV4-1 with TRBJ2-2; D may match TRBD1 or TRBD2 (5 bases each). The V gene lost 2 bases and the J gene lost 8 bases, with 12 bases spanning the gap. The germline CDR1 and CDR2 sequences are MGHRA and YSYEKL. The CDR3 covers 14 residues.

The chain combines TRBV7-2 with TRBJ2-7; weak D call: TRBD1 (5 bases). The ends were cut back, 1 base at V and 2 bases at J, with 12 bases in the middle. The CDR3 has 15 residues. Germline CDR1 and CDR2: SGHTA and FQGNSA. CDR3 region: CASSLEYRLPYEQYF. The CDR3 DNA follows: TGTGCCAGCAGCTTAGAGTACAGGCTACCCTACGAGCAGTACTTC.

This clone was found a few times. The rearrangement joins TRBV14 to TRBJ2-6, with D maybe TRBD2 (6 bases). Germline lookup yields CDR1 SGHDN and CDR2 FVKESK. This CDR3 contains 15 residues. The V and J ends lost 4 bases and 0 bases respectively, with 7 bases between them. The CDR3 DNA follows: TGTGCCAGCAGCCGGCGGGACTCTGGGGCCAACGTCCTGACTTTC. This sequence encodes CASSRRDSGANVLTF.

Only a few counts were recorded for this clone. This rearrangement joins TRBV2 to TRBJ2-4; 7 nucleotides agree with TRBD1. The CDR3 length is 14 residues. Germline trimming cut 4 bases from V and 6 bases from J; bases unmatched to any gene: 6. Germline V gene sequence: CDR1 SNHLY, CDR2 FYNNEI. The CDR3: CASSAGQVGNIQYF. The DNA for the CDR3 is TGTGCCAGCAGTGCCGGACAGGTGGGAAACATTCAGTACTTC. The full variable domain, rest sourced from reference TRBV2 and TRBJ2-4, is EPEVTQTPSHQVTQMGQEVILRCVPISNHLYFYWYRQILGQKVEFLVSFYNNEISEKSEIFDDQFSVERPDGSNFTLKIRSTKLEDSAMYFCASSAGQVGNIQYFGAGTRLSVL.

V usage is TRBV11-3 and J usage is TRBJ2-2; no reliable D call. V was pared by 4 bases and J by 3 bases, with 9 bases between. The CDR3 loop spans 14 amino acids. Per the germline V gene, CDR1 is SGHNT and CDR2 is YENEEA. The CDR3 nucleotides read TGTGCCAGCAGCTCCTCCGGGCACACCGGGGAGCTGTTTTTT. This codes for CASSSSGHTGELFF.

V gene TRBV7-8 combines with J gene TRBJ1-6; D is perhaps TRBD1 (5 bases). Germline assignment: CDR1 SGHVS and CDR2 FQNEAQ. Trimming cost V 0 bases and J 8 bases, with 23 bases left between them. The CDR3 has 19 amino acids. DNA for the CDR3: TGTGCCAGCAGCTTAGCTGGGCAGGGTAAGTCTACAGCGGATTCACCCCTCCACTTT. Translating it yields CASSLAGQGKSTADSPLHF. Filled out from reference TRBV7-8 and TRBJ1-6, the complete variable domain reads GAGVSQSPRYKVAKRGQDVALRCDPISGHVSLFWYQQALGQGPEFLTYFQNEAQLDKSGLPSDRFFAERPEGSVSTLKIQRTQQEDSAVYLCASSLAGQGKSTADSPLHFGNGTRLTVT.

This clone was seen at least ten times. The V gene is TRBV29-1, the J gene TRBJ2-7; no reliable D call. Germline V lookup: CDR1 SQVTM, CDR2 ANQGSEA. Deletions cut 6 bases from V and 3 bases from J, with 18 bases between. The CDR3 consists of 14 residues. Here the CDR3 DNA reads TGCAGCGTCTCCTCGACCCCGAGAGACTACGAGCAGTACTTC. This encodes CSVSSTPRDYEQYF.

The genes are TRBV30 and TRBJ2-7, with no clear D. V was pared by 2 bases and J by 3 bases, with 11 bases between. Germline V gives CDR1 GTSNPN, CDR2 SVGIG (reference sequence). The CDR3 covers 13 residues. The CDR3: CAWSRILGYEQYF. For the CDR3, the DNA is TGTGCCTGGAGTCGGATTTTGGGCTACGAGCAGTACTTC.

The V and J genes are TRBV6-5 and TRBJ2-7; TRBD2 matches at 8 bases. Looked up from germline, CDR1 is MNHEY and CDR2 is SVGAGI. The V and J ends lost 1 base and 2 bases, in that order; junction bases with no gene match: 4. There are 15 residues in the CDR3. This CDR3 reads CASSYYWRGAYEQYF. In DNA, the CDR3 is TGTGCCAGCAGTTACTATTGGCGGGGGGCCTACGAGCAGTACTTC.

This rearrangement joins TRBV9 to TRBJ2-7; 8 bases align to TRBD1. The CDR3 runs to 14 residues. Germline V gives CDR1 SGDLS, CDR2 YYNGEE. Trimming at V came to 4 bases and at J to 1 base, leaving 4 bases not matched to a gene. The CDR3 coding sequence is TGTGCCAGCAGCCGGACAGGGCTATCCTACGAGCAGTACTTC. Its protein is CASSRTGLSYEQYF. Complete variable domain (other parts from reference TRBV9 and TRBJ2-7): DSGVTQTPKHLITATGQRVTLRCSPRSGDLSVYWYQQSLDQGLQFLIQYYNGEERAKGNILERFSAQQFPDLHSELNLSSLELGDSALYFCASSRTGLSYEQYFGPGTRLTVT.

The V gene is TRBV20-1, the J gene TRBJ2-7, with no clear D. This CDR3 spans 11 amino acids. Germline loops: CDR1 DFQATT, CDR2 SNEGSKA (reference sequence). The V end was cut by 5 bases, the J end by 2 bases, with 7 bases between. The CDR3 bases are TGCAGTGCTGGCTCTGCCTACGAGCAGTACGTC. Translated: CSAGSAYEQYV.

V usage is TRBV19 and J usage is TRBJ1-2; perhaps TRBD1 as D (5 bases). Between the trimmed V and J ends, which lost 6 bases and 5 bases, there was a span of 16 bases. CDR3 length: 14 amino acids. Per germline, CDR1 LNHDA and CDR2 SQIVND (reference sequence). Here the CDR3 DNA reads TGTGCCAGTAGGACTATAGGGGACGCATATGGCTACACCTTC. It is translated as CASRTIGDAYGYTF.

This clone was detected a few times. The chain employs TRBV9 and TRBJ1-6; no definite D call. From germline, CDR1 is SGDLS and CDR2 YYNGEE. Trimming stripped 2 bases from V and 7 bases from J, with 10 bases between. This CDR3 contains 14 residues. As DNA, the CDR3 is TGTGCCAGCAGCGTTTCCCCCGTAAATTCACCCCTCCACTTT. Translated, it gives CASSVSPVNSPLHF.